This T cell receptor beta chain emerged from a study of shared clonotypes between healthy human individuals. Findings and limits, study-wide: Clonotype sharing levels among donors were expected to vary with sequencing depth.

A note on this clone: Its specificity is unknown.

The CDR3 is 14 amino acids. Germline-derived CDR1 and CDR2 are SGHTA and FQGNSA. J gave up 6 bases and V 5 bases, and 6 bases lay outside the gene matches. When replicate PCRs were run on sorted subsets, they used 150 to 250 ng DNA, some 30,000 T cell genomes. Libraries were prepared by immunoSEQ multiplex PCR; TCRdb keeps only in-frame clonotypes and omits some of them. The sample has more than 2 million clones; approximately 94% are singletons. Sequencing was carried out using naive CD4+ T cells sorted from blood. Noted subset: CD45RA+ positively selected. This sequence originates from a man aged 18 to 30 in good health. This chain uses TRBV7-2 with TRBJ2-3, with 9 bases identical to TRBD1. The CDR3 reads CASSAQGASDTQYF. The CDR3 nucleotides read TGTGCCAGCAGCGCACAGGGGGCAAGCGATACGCAGTATTTT. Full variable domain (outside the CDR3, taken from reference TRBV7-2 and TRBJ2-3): GAGVSQSPSNKVTEKGKDVELRCDPISGHTALYWYRQSLGQGLEFLIYFQGNSAPDKSGLPSDRFSAERTGGSVSTLTIQRTQQEDSAVYLCASSAQGASDTQYFGPGTRLTVL.